Presented here are 5 T cell receptor beta chains from one specimen sequenced in a study of lymphopenia after photon versus proton radiotherapy. Clones were read by immunoSEQ multiplex PCR, and TCRdb kept only the in-frame ones, dropping some. The table includes roughly 65,000 clones, approximately 91% detected once. This specimen consisted of peripheral blood, obtained from a patient treated with photon-based radiotherapy. All receptors come from a woman in her 70s with pancreatic cancer.

The genes are TRBV19 and TRBJ2-6, with D perhaps TRBD1 or TRBD2 (6 bases each). Germline lookup yields CDR1 LNHDA and CDR2 SQIVND (reference sequence). The CDR3 spans 17 residues. Deletions cut 7 bases from V and 0 bases from J, with 16 bases between. The CDR3 spells CASTMVGGHSGANVLTF. The CDR3 DNA is TGTGCCAGTACCATGGTGGGGGGACACTCTGGGGCCAACGTCCTGACTTTC.

This chain's CDR3 is CASSETGLAGGEQYF. For the CDR3, the DNA is TGTGCCAGCAGTGAAACAGGACTAGCGGGAGGAGAGCAGTACTTC. The chain couples TRBV2 to TRBJ2-7, with 14 bases fitting TRBD2. There are 15 residues in the CDR3. After removal of 2 bases from V and 7 bases from J, the junction contained 4 bases not matched to a gene. Germline values: CDR1 SNHLY, CDR2 FYNNEI. The full variable domain, rest sourced from reference TRBV2 and TRBJ2-7, is EPEVTQTPSHQVTQMGQEVILRCVPISNHLYFYWYRQILGQKVEFLVSFYNNEISEKSEIFDDQFSVERPDGSNFTLKIRSTKLEDSAMYFCASSETGLAGGEQYFGPGTRLTVT.

V gene TRBV5-6 combines with J gene TRBJ2-7; 7 nucleotides line up with TRBD1. V lost 0 bases and J lost 3; bases outside the gene matches: 3. This CDR3 region has 14 residues. Germline CDR1 SGHDT, CDR2 YYEEEE. The CDR3 nucleotides are TGTGCCAGCAGCTTGGGGACAGGTTACTACGAGCAGTACTTC. This translates into CASSLGTGYYEQYF.

V is TRBV28 and J is TRBJ2-3; 7 bases fit TRBD2. Trimming removed 2 bases from V and 2 bases from J; junction bases left unmatched: 13. CDR1 and CDR2 from the germline V gene are MDHEN and SYDVKM. The CDR3 covers 18 residues. This chain's CDR3 is CASSLRSSGGGTTDTQYF. The CDR3 nucleotides are TGTGCCAGCAGTTTACGGTCTAGCGGAGGCGGAACCACAGATACGCAGTATTTT.

J is TRBJ2-7 and V is TRBV7-8, with no clear D. V lost 2 bases and J 2 bases, leaving 7 bases between the germline ends. CDR3 length equals 13 residues. CDR1 is SGHVS, CDR2 FQNEAQ, per germline. The CDR3 loop reads CASSLTGPYEQYF. CDR3 nucleotide sequence: TGTGCCAGCAGCTTAACCGGGCCCTACGAGCAGTACTTC.